The next 23 T cell receptor beta chains were all read from a single sample in a study of blood T cell repertoires in COVID-19. Clones were sequenced by immunoSEQ multiplex PCR, and TCRdb holds only the in-frame ones, with some missing. The sample lists about 160,000 clones, just over 90% occurring once. The sample comprised peripheral blood. Receptors were obtained from a man younger than 35 with acute or convalescent COVID-19.

The chain recombines TRBV6-5 with TRBJ1-2; D remains ambiguous. From germline, CDR1 is MNHEY and CDR2 SVGAGI. Trimming cost V 4 bases and J 0 bases, with 9 bases left between them. The CDR3 totals 14 residues. Here the CDR3 DNA reads TGTGCCAGCAGTTCGCTAGGAGCTAACTATGGCTACACCTTC. Residues: CASSSLGANYGYTF.

V gene TRBV25-1 combines with J gene TRBJ2-3; TRBD1 matches at 11 bases. The ends lost 4 bases at V and 6 bases at J; junction bases unmatched: 0. This CDR3 has 13 amino acids. Per the germline V gene, CDR1 is MGHDK and CDR2 is SYGVNS. Here the CDR3 DNA reads TGTGCCAGCAGTGGGACAGGGGGCGATACGCAGTATTTT. This encodes CASSGTGGDTQYF. The full variable domain, in which reference TRBV25-1 and TRBJ2-3 provide the parts outside the CDR3, is EADIYQTPRYLVIGTGKKITLECSQTMGHDKMYWYQQDPGMELHLIHYSYGVNSTEKGDLSSESTVSRIRTEHFPLTLESARPSHTSQYLCASSGTGGDTQYFGPGTRLTVL.

The rearrangement joins TRBV7-2 to TRBJ2-1; D is unclear. The CDR3 consists of 16 residues. Trimming left V 5 bases short and J 2 bases short, with 16 bases between. CDR1 is SGHTA and CDR2 is FQGNSA in the germline V gene. The CDR3 reads CASSPPPSSTYNEQFF. The CDR3 DNA sequence: TGTGCCAGCAGCCCCCCGCCGTCAAGCACCTACAATGAGCAGTTCTTC. The whole variable domain, remainder taken from reference TRBV7-2 and TRBJ2-1, is GAGVSQSPSNKVTEKGKDVELRCDPISGHTALYWYRQSLGQGLEFLIYFQGNSAPDKSGLPSDRFSAERTGGSVSTLTIQRTQQEDSAVYLCASSPPPSSTYNEQFFGPGTRLTVL.

The rearrangement links TRBV12-3 or TRBV12-4 to TRBJ1-2; D is perhaps TRBD1 (6 bases). V was cut by 5 bases and J by 6 bases, with 10 bases left in between. CDR3 size: 12 residues. CDR3: CASSPHRDGYTF. In nucleotides, the CDR3 is TGTGCCAGCAGTCCCCACAGGGATGGCTACACCTTC.

This chain connects TRBV7-9 to TRBJ1-5; TRBD1 matches 9 bases. The ends lost 3 bases at V and 5 bases at J; junction bases unmatched: 5. The CDR3 loop spans 15 amino acids. CDR1 SEHNR and CDR2 FQNEAQ come from the germline V gene (reference sequence). The CDR3 sequence: CASSFLGQGDQPQHF. In nucleotides, the CDR3 is TGTGCCAGCAGCTTTTTGGGACAGGGCGATCAGCCCCAGCATTTT.

The chain uses TRBV24-1 and TRBJ2-5, with TRBD1 identical over 8 bases. There are 16 residues in the CDR3. Germline V gene lookup returns CDR1 KGHDR and CDR2 SFDVKD. V gave up 0 bases and J gave up 5 bases; unmatched junction bases: 7. CDR3 residues: CATSDLGQGIRETQYF. Here the CDR3 DNA reads TGTGCCACCAGTGATTTGGGACAGGGTATTAGGGAGACCCAGTACTTC.

The chain links TRBV6-1 to TRBJ2-6; TRBD2 matches 12 bases. Germline CDR1 reads MNHNS; CDR2 reads SASEGT. The V segment lost 7 bases and the J segment 0 bases; nucleotides outside the gene matches: 10. The CDR3 is made up of 19 amino acids. In DNA form, the CDR3 reads TGTGCCAGCACTGATGGACTAGCGGGGACCTACTCTGGGGCCAACGTCCTGACTTTC. It specifies CASTDGLAGTYSGANVLTF.

This clone showed up just a few times. This sequence joins TRBV27 and TRBJ2-3; 12 bases fit TRBD1. This CDR3 spans 18 amino acids. V shed 4 bases and J 1 base; nucleotides not matched to a gene: 9. Germline CDR1 is MNHEY and CDR2 is SMNVEV (reference sequence). The CDR3 spells CASSSTGTGGGGTDTQYF. The CDR3 nucleotides read TGTGCCAGCAGTTCCACGGGGACAGGGGGCGGGGGCACAGATACGCAGTATTTT.

This clone was seen once. CDR3 sequence (DNA): TGCGCCAGCTCCTTCTATCCGGGGGACCAGTACTTC. This codes for CASSFYPGDQYF. The rearrangement links TRBV5-1 to TRBJ2-5; D is perhaps TRBD2 (6 bases). V was cut by 7 bases and J by 10 bases, with 17 bases left in between. This CDR3 spans 12 amino acids. Germline V lookup: CDR1 SGHRS, CDR2 YFSETQ.

The rearrangement links TRBV7-2 to TRBJ2-3, with 7 bases identical to TRBD1. This CDR3 contains 15 residues. Germline loops: CDR1 SGHTA, CDR2 FQGNSA. The V and J ends lost 5 bases and 6 bases, in that order; junction bases with no gene match: 11. The DNA of the CDR3 is TGTGCCAGCAGCCCCCGACAGGGTTTGATGGATACGCAGTATTTT. Its translation is CASSPRQGLMDTQYF.

This chain uses TRBV29-1 with TRBJ2-2, with 12 bases identical to TRBD2. From germline, CDR1 is SQVTM and CDR2 ANQGSEA. The CDR3 has 12 amino acids. Trimming took 8 bases from V and 6 from J; bases not matched to a gene: 1. Here the CDR3 DNA reads TGCAGCCTAGCGGGAGGGCCCGGGGAGCTGTTTTTT. This encodes CSLAGGPGELFF.

The gene calls are TRBV6-5 and TRBJ2-7, with 10 bases fitting TRBD2. With V trimmed by 5 bases and J by 2 bases, 6 bases remained unmatched. From germline, CDR1 is MNHEY and CDR2 SVGAGI. The CDR3 consists of 15 residues. The CDR3 loop reads CASSRTSGETYEQYF. The CDR3, as DNA: TGTGCCAGCAGTAGAACTAGCGGGGAAACCTACGAGCAGTACTTC.

The V and J genes are TRBV3-1 (or the pseudogene TRBV3-2) and TRBJ2-2; D remains unclear. The germline V and J ends were trimmed by 1 base and 5 bases, with 2 bases remaining between them. This CDR3 is built from 12 residues. The germline V gene has CDR1 LGHDT and CDR2 YNNKEL (reference sequence). As DNA, the CDR3 is TGTGCCAGCAGCCAAGTAACCGGGGAGCTGTTTTTT. Its protein product is CASSQVTGELFF.

The CDR3 loop is CASSHHRGLNTGELFF. The CDR3 DNA reads TGTGCCAGCAGTCACCACAGGGGCCTGAACACCGGGGAGCTGTTTTTT. This chain joins TRBV27 and TRBJ2-2; 7 bases fit TRBD1. The CDR3 has 16 residues. Trimming took 5 bases from V and 1 from J; bases not matched to a gene: 7. Germline V gene data show CDR1 as MNHEY and CDR2 as SMNVEV (reference sequence).

The genes are TRBV3-1 (or the pseudogene TRBV3-2) and TRBJ1-3; D is perhaps TRBD1 (6 bases). CDR1 and CDR2 from the germline V gene are LGHDT and YNNKEL (reference sequence). This CDR3 comprises 14 residues. V lost 4 bases and J lost 4, with 11 bases in between. CDR3 sequence reads: CASSLGTIGNTIYF. DNA for the CDR3: TGTGCCAGCAGCCTCGGGACAATCGGAAACACCATATATTTT.

This chain joins TRBV3-1 (or the pseudogene TRBV3-2) and TRBJ2-1; D remains unclear. Germline V gives CDR1 LGHDT, CDR2 YNNKEL (reference sequence). V was trimmed by 4 bases and J by 9 bases, leaving 7 bases between them. The CDR3 is 11 residues long. The CDR3 DNA follows: TGTGCCAGCAGCCCCCGGTGTGAGCAGTTCTTC. Its protein product is CASSPRCEQFF.

The rearrangement joins TRBV5-1 to TRBJ1-5; TRBD1 matches 9 bases. Germline CDR1 is SGHRS and CDR2 is YFSETQ. The J segment lost 2 bases and the V segment lost 4 bases, leaving 4 bases of the junction unmatched. The CDR3 runs to 15 residues. CDR3: CASSAGQGGNQPQHF. The CDR3 DNA reads TGCGCCAGCAGCGCGGGACAGGGAGGCAATCAGCCCCAGCATTTT.

The chain employs TRBV19 and TRBJ1-1, with 11 bases identical to TRBD1. After removal of 2 bases from V and 2 bases from J, the junction contained 10 bases not matched to a gene. CDR1 and CDR2 (germline): LNHDA, SQIVND (reference sequence). This CDR3 comprises 18 residues. In nucleotides, the CDR3 is TGTGCCAGTAGTATACGATACGGGACAGGGGGAGAAAACACTGAAGCTTTCTTT. It yields the protein CASSIRYGTGGENTEAFF.

The V call is TRBV4-1, the J call TRBJ1-1, with unresolved D. CDR3 length: 15 amino acids. The V end was cut by 7 bases, the J end by 5 bases, with 20 bases between. In germline, CDR1 is MGHRA, CDR2 YSYEKL. CDR3 amino acids: CASISLFGGRTEAFF. The CDR3 DNA is TGCGCCAGCATCTCCCTTTTCGGCGGAAGGACTGAAGCTTTCTTT.

The chain combines TRBV18 with TRBJ1-5, with a tentative D call TRBD1 (5 bases). This CDR3 is 15 amino acids long. From germline, CDR1 is KGHSH and CDR2 LQKENI. Trimming pared 1 base from V and 2 bases from J, leaving 9 bases between. CDR3 loop: CASSPRDSGNQPQHF. CDR3 DNA sequence: TGTGCCAGCTCACCACGGGACTCAGGCAATCAGCCCCAGCATTTT.

The chain combines TRBV2 with TRBJ1-3; weak D call: TRBD1 (6 bases). Germline V CDR1 and CDR2: SNHLY, FYNNEI. V was shortened by 11 bases and J by 0 bases, with 17 bases between the two germline ends. The CDR3 totals 15 residues. The CDR3 bases are TGTGCCGGCACCGACAGGCCTCCCTCTGGAAACACCATATATTTT. It encodes CAGTDRPPSGNTIYF. Full variable domain (missing parts from reference TRBV2 and TRBJ1-3): EPEVTQTPSHQVTQMGQEVILRCVPISNHLYFYWYRQILGQKVEFLVSFYNNEISEKSEIFDDQFSVERPDGSNFTLKIRSTKLEDSAMYFCAGTDRPPSGNTIYFGEGSWLTVV.

The rearrangement links TRBV13 to TRBJ1-1, with D possibly TRBD1 on 5 matching bases. The length of the CDR3 is 15 residues. CDR1 and CDR2 (germline): PRHDT, FYEKMQ (reference sequence). Trimming pared 3 bases from V and 1 base from J, leaving 12 bases between. The CDR3 nucleotides read TGTGCCAGCAGCTTGCGGGCGGGGCGGAACACTGAAGCTTTCTTT. Translation: CASSLRAGRNTEAFF. The full variable domain, with the rest looked up from reference TRBV13 and TRBJ1-1, is AAGVIQSPRHLIKEKRETATLKCYPIPRHDTVYWYQQGPGQDPQFLISFYEKMQSDKGSIPDRFSAQQFSDYHSELNMSSLELGDSALYFCASSLRAGRNTEAFFGQGTRLTVV.

V usage is TRBV11-2 and J usage is TRBJ1-2; D may be TRBD1 (6 bases). The CDR3 is 17 amino acids. In germline, CDR1 is SGHAT, CDR2 FQNNGV. Trimming shortened V by 0 bases and J by 8 bases, and 22 bases separated the two germline ends. The DNA of the CDR3 is TGTGCCAGCAGCTTAGATCGCGGGGGCAGCGGTGCTGGGGGCTACACCTTC. Its protein product is CASSLDRGGSGAGGYTF.